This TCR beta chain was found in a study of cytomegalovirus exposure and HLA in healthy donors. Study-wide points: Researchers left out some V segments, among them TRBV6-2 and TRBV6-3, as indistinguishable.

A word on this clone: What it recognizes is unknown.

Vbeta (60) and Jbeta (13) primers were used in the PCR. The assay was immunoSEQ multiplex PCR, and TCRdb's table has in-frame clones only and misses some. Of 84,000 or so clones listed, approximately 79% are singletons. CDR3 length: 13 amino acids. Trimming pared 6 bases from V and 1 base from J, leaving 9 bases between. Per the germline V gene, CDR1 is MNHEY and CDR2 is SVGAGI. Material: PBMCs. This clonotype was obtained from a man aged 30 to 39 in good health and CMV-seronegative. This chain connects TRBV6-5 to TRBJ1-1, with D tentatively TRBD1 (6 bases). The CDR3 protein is CASRNRANTEAFF. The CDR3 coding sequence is TGTGCCAGCAGAAACAGGGCGAACACTGAAGCTTTCTTT.